This T cell receptor beta chain was identified in a study of vaccination effects on CD4 cells after COVID-19. Study background: Before sequencing took place, the ViraFEST assay used viral peptide pools to expand antigen-specific CD4+ T cells. Sampling occurred a median 72 days post second dose, range 14 to 241.

CDR1 and CDR2 (germline): SEHNR, FQNEAQ (reference sequence). The CDR3 runs 18 residues. Trimming took 6 bases from V and 0 from J, leaving 24 bases between them. Clones were sequenced by immunoSEQ multiplex PCR, and TCRdb holds only the in-frame ones, with some missing. The sample gives 40,000 to 45,000 clones, 76% of which show up once; roughly 3.5% is in the top ten. Study-level points and caveats: Marked contraction was observed in infection-induced and vaccine-induced clones late after vaccination.

With roughly 9 days of culture completed, CD4+ T cells were isolated. The infection with SARS-CoV-2 (confirmed by PCR) occurred in this person between March and December 2020. Vaccination of participants consisted of two doses of either the BNT162b2 or mRNA-1273 vaccine. Half the medium was swapped for IL-2 medium on days 3 and 7. On this clone: Its target is unknown.

The receptor's source is a human donor who had a prior SARS-CoV-2 infection. The chain combines TRBV7-9 with TRBJ2-7; unclear D gene. This specimen consisted of CD4+ T cells from PBMCs cultured without peptide, obtained after COVID-19 vaccination. This CDR3 reads CASSRGWVGRTSSYEQYF. CDR3 DNA: TGTGCCAGCAGTCGAGGTTGGGTCGGCCGGACGAGCTCCTACGAGCAGTACTTC.